Described below is a single TCR beta chain sequence and its context. No antigen is known for it. Treatment in this sample: about 20 received Ad26.COV2.S at low or high dose, single or two shots; 5 received placebo; per-sample allocation not given. All samples were drawn on day 63, counting from the first vaccine or placebo injection. This record comes from a study of Ad26.COV2.S vaccination and SARS-CoV-2 variants. Turning to the study itself: The authors gave Ad26.COV2.S intramuscularly, either once or twice 56 days apart. Study results and caveats: The authors reported substantial breadth in spike-specific CD8+ and CD4+ T cell responses after vaccination. Vaccine and placebo recipients had comparable breadth of non-spike TCRs. Researchers cautioned that TCR breadth and depth analyses may have underestimated total T cell responses.

Per the germline V gene, CDR1 is MNHEY and CDR2 is SVGEGT. With V trimmed by 4 bases and J by 0 bases, 15 bases remained unmatched. The CDR3 is 20 residues long. Method: immunoSEQ multiplex PCR; TCRdb's copy keeps in-frame clones and lacks some. This sample has 350,000 to 500,000 clones; around 91% occur once, and the top ten carry about 4.4%. The chain uses TRBV6-2 or TRBV6-3 and TRBJ1-3, with 10 bases identical to TRBD1. The source is a person aged 18 to 59 who received the Ad26.COV2.S COVID-19 vaccine or a placebo. This specimen consisted of peripheral blood, obtained in a trial of Ad26.COV2.S vaccine versus placebo. This CDR3 is CASSSTGTGAANPSGNTIYF. The CDR3 DNA is TGTGCCAGCAGTTCCACCGGGACAGGGGCCGCCAATCCCTCTGGAAACACCATATATTTT.